This T cell receptor (beta chain) was retrieved from a study of naive and memory T cell subsets. Two oligonucleotides, mixed equimolar, formed the beta constant-region primer covering TRBC1 and TRBC2. A single record per CDR3 protein comes from TCRdb applying MiXCR to the UMI-ligation and nested PCR reads. Of 25,000 to 30,000 distinct CDR3 sequences detected, around 11% appear once; the ten largest clones hold roughly 18%. The CDR3 covers 15 residues. Germline V CDR1 and CDR2: MRHNA, SNTAGT. V shed 1 base and J shed 0 bases, with 8 bases lying between them. This clonotype has at least ten counts. This chain joins TRBV6-4 and TRBJ2-3; possibly TRBD2 for D (6 bases). The receptor was derived from a human donor in good health. Input material: effector memory CD4+ T cells from blood. Regarding subset: effector memory, CD45RA- CD27-. The CDR3 DNA reads as TGTGCCAGCAGTGACTATGGGACTAGCACAGATACGCAGTATTTT. As protein: CASSDYGTSTDTQYF.